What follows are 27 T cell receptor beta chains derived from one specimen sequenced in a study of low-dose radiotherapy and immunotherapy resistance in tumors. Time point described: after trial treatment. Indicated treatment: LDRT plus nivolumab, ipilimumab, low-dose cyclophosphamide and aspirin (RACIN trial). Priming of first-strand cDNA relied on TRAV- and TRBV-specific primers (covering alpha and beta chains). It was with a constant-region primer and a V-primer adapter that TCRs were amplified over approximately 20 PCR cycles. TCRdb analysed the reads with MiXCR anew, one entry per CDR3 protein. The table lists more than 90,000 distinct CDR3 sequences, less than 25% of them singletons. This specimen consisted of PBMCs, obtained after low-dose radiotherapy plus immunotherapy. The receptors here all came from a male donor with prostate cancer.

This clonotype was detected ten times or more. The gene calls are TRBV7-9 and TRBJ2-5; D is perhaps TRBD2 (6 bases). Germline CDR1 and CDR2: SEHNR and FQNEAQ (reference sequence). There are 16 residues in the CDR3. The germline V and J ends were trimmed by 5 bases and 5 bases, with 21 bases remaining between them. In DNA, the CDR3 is TGTGCCAGCAGCACAAACACGGGACTTGAAACGGAGACCCAGTACTTC. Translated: CASSTNTGLETETQYF.

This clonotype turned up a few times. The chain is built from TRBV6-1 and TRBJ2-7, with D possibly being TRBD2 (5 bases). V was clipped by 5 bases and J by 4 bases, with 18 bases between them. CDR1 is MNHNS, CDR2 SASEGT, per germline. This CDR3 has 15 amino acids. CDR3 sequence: CASSYSGEGKYEQYF. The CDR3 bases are TGTGCCAGCAGTTACTCCGGGGAAGGGAAATACGAGCAGTACTTC.

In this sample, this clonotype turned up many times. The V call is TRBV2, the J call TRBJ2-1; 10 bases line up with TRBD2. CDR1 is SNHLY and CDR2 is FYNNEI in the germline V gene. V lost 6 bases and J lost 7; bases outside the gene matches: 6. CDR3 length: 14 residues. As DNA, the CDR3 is TGTGCCAGCAGAGAGCGGGGGGGTGGGAATGAGCAGTTCTTC. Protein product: CASRERGGGNEQFF.

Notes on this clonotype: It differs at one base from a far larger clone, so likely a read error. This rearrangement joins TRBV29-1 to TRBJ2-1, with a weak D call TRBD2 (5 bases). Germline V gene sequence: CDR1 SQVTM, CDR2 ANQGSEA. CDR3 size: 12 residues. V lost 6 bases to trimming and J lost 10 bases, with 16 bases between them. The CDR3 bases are TGCAGCGTCCAACGAGAGGGATACGAGCAGTTCTTC. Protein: CSVQREGYEQFF.

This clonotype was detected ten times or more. The chain's CDR3 is CASSLGPTYEQYF. Here the CDR3 DNA reads TGCGCCAGCAGCTTGGGACCGACCTACGAGCAGTACTTC. This chain connects TRBV5-1 to TRBJ2-7; no clear D. With 0 bases removed from V and 2 bases from J, the gap between germline ends came to 6 bases. The germline V gene encodes CDR1 SGHRS and CDR2 YFSETQ. The CDR3 runs to 13 residues.

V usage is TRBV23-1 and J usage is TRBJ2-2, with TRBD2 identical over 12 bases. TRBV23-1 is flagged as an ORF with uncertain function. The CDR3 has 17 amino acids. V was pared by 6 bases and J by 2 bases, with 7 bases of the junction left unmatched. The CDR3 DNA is TGCGCCAGCAGGTTTCTTGGACTAGCGGGAAACACCGGGGAGCTGTTTTTT. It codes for CASRFLGLAGNTGELFF.

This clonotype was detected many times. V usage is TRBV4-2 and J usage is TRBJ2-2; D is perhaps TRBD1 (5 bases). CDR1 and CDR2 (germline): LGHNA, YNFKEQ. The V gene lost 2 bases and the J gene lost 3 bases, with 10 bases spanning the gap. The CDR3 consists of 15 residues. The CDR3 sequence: CASSQRQGHTGELFF. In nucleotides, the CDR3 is TGTGCCAGCAGCCAACGGCAGGGTCACACCGGGGAGCTGTTTTTT.

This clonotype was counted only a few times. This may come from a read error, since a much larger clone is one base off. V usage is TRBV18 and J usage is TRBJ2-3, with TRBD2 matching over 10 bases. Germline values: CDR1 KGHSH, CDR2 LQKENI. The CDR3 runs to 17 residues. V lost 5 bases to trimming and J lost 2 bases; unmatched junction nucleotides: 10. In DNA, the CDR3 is TGTGCCAGCTCATCCGAACTAGCGGGGCCCTCCACAGATACGCAGTATTTT. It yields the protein CASSSELAGPSTDTQYF.

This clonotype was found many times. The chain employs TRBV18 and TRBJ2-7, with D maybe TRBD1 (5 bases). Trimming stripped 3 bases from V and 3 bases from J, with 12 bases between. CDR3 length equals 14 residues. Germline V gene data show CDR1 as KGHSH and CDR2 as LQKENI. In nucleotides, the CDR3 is TGTGCCAGCTCACCCTCTCAAGGGGACTACGAGCAGTACTTC. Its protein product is CASSPSQGDYEQYF. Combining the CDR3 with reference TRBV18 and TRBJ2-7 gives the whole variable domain NAGVMQNPRHLVRRRGQEARLRCSPMKGHSHVYWYRQLPEEGLKFMVYLQKENIIDESGMPKERFSAEFPKEGPSILRIQQVVRGDSAAYFCASSPSQGDYEQYFGPGTRLTVT.

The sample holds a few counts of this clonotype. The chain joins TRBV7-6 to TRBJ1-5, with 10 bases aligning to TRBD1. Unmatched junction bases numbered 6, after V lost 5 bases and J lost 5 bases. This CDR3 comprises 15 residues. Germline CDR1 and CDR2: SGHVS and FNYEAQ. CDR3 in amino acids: CASSPTTGGYQPQHF. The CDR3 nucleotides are TGTGCCAGCAGCCCCACGACAGGGGGCTATCAGCCCCAGCATTTT. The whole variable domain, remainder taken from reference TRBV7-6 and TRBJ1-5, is GAGVSQSPRYKVTKRGQDVALRCDPISGHVSLYWYRQALGQGPEFLTYFNYEAQQDKSGLPNDRFSAERPEGSISTLTIQRTEQRDSAMYRCASSPTTGGYQPQHFGDGTRLSIL.

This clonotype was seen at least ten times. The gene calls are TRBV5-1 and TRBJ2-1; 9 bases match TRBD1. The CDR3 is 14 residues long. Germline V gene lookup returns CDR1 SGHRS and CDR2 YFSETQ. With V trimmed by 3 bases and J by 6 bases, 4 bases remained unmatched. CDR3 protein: CASSSGQGPNEQFF. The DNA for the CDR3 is TGCGCCAGCAGCTCGGGACAGGGCCCCAATGAGCAGTTCTTC.

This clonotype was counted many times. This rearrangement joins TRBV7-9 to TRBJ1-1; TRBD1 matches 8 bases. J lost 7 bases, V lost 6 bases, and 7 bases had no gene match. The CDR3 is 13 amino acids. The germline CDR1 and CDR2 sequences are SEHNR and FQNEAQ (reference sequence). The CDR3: CASSHQGASEAFF. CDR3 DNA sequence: TGTGCCAGCAGTCATCAGGGGGCTAGTGAAGCTTTCTTT.

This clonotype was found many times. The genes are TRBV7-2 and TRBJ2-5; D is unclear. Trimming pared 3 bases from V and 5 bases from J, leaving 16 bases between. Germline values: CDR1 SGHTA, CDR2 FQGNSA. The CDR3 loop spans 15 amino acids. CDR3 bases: TGTGCCAGCAGCTTCCGTGGAGCCTCGCGGGAGACCCAGTACTTC. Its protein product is CASSFRGASRETQYF.

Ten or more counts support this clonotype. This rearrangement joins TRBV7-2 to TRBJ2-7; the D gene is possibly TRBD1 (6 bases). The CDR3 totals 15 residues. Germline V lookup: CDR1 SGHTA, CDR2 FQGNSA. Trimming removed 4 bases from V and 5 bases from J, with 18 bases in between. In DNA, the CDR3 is TGTGCCAGCAGCTCCCCCGATCCGGGACAAAACGAGCAGTACTTC. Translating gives CASSSPDPGQNEQYF.

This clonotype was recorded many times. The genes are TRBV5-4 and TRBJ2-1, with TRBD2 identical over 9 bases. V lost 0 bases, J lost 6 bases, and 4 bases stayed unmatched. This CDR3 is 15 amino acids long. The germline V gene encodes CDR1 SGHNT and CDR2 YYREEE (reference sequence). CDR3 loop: CASSLELAGVNEQFF. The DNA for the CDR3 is TGTGCCAGCAGCTTGGAACTAGCGGGCGTCAATGAGCAGTTCTTC.

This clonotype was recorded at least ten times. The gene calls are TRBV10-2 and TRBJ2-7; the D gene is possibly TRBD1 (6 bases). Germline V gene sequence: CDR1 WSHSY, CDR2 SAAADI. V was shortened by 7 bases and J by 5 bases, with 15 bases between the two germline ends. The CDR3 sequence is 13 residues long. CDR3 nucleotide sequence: TGCGCCAGCAACCACAGGGAAAGCGACGAGCAGTACTTC. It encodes CASNHRESDEQYF.

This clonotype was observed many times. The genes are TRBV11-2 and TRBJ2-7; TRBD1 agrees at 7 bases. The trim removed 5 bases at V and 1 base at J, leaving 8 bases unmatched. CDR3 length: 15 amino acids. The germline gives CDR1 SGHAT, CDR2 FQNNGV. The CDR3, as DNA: TGTGCCAGCAGCCCCGCACCGGGACAGTCCTACGAGCAGTACTTC. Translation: CASSPAPGQSYEQYF.

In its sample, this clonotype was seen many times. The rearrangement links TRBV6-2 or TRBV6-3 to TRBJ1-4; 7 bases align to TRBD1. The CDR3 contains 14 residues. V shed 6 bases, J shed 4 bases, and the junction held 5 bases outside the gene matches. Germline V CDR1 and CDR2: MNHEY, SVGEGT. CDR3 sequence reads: CASSKTGDNEKLFF. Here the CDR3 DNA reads TGTGCCAGCAGCAAAACAGGGGATAATGAAAAACTGTTTTTT.

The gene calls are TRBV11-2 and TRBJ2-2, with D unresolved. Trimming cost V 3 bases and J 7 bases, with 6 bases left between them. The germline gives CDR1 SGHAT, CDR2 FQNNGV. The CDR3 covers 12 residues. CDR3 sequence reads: CASSFTGGELFF. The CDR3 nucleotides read TGTGCCAGCAGCTTCACGGGCGGGGAGCTGTTTTTT.

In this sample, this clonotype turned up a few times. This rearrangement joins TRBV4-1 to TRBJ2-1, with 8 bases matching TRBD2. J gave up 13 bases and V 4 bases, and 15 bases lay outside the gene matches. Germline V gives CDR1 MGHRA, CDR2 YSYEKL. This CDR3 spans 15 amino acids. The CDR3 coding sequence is TGCGCCAGCAGCCCACACCAGGCATCCGGGACTAGACAGTTCTTC. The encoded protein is CASSPHQASGTRQFF.

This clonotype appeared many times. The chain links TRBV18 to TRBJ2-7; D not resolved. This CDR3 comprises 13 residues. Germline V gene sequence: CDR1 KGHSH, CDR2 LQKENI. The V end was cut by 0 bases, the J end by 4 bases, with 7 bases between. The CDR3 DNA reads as TGTGCCAGCTCACCACCCGGCGGATACGAGCAGTACTTC. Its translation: CASSPPGGYEQYF. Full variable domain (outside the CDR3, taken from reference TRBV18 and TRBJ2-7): NAGVMQNPRHLVRRRGQEARLRCSPMKGHSHVYWYRQLPEEGLKFMVYLQKENIIDESGMPKERFSAEFPKEGPSILRIQQVVRGDSAAYFCASSPPGGYEQYFGPGTRLTVT.

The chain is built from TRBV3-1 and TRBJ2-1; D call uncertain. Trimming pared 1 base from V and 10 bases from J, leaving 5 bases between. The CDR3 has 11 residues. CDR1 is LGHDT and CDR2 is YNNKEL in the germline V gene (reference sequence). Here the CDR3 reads CASSQVGEQFF. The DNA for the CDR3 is TGTGCCAGCAGCCAAGTGGGAGAGCAGTTCTTC.

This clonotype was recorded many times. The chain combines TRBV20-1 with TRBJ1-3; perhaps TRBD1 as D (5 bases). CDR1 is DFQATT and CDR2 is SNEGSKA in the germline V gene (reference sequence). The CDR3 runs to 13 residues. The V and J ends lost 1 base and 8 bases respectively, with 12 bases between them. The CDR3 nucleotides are TGCAGTGCTAGAGCTCGGGGGACGGACACCATATATTTT. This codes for CSARARGTDTIYF.

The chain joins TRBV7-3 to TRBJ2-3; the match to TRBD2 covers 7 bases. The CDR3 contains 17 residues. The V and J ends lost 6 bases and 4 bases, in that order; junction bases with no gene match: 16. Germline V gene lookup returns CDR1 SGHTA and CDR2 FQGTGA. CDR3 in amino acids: CASRPPAGKKSPDTQYF. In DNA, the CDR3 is TGTGCCAGCAGGCCTCCAGCGGGGAAAAAAAGCCCAGATACGCAGTATTTT.

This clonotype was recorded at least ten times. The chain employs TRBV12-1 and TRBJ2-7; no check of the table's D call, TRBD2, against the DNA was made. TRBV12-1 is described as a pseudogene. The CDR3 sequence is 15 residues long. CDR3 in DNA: TGTGCCAGCAGCTTCCCCCAGCGGGGGACCTACGAGCAGTACTTC. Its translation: CASSFPQRGTYEQYF.

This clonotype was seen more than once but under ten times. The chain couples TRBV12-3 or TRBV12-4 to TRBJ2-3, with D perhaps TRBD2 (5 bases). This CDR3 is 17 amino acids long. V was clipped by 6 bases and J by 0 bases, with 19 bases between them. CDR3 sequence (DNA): TGTGCCAGCAGCCCACCCCTTGAGGGAGCTAGCACAGATACGCAGTATTTT. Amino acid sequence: CASSPPLEGASTDTQYF.

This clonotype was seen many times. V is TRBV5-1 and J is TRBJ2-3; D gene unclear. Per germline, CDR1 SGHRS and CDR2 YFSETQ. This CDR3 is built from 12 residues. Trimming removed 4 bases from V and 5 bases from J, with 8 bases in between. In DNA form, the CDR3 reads TGCGCCAGCAGCGCCCCCCGAGATACGCAGTATTTT. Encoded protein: CASSAPRDTQYF.